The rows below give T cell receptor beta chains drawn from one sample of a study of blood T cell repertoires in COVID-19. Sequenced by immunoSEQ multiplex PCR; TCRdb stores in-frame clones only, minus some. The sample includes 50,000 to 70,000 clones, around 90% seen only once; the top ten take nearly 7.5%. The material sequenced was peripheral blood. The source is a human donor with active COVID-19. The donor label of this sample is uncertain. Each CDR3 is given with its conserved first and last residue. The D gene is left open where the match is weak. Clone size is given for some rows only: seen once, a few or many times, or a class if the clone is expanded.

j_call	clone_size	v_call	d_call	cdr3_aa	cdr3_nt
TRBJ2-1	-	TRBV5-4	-	CASSSVGATIPNEQFF	TGTGCCAGCAGCTCTGTAGGGGCCACTATTCCCAATGAGCAGTTCTTC
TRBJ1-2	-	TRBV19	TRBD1	CASSRDRNYGYTF	TGTGCCAGTAGTAGGGACAGAAACTATGGCTACACCTTC
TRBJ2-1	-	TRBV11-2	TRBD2	CASSLDRRGLAGVHGGEQFF	TGTGCCAGCAGCTTAGATCGCCGGGGACTAGCGGGAGTTCATGGCGGTGAGCAGTTCTTC
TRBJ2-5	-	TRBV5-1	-	CASSLGTGQETQYF	TGCGCCAGCAGCTTGGGTACAGGACAAGAGACCCAGTACTTC
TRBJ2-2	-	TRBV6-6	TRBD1	CASSNRDRNTGELFF	TGTGCCAGCAGTAACCGGGACAGAAACACCGGGGAGCTGTTTTTT
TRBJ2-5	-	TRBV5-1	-	CASSPRGGEKETQYF	TGCGCCAGCAGCCCCCGGGGTGGGGAAAAAGAGACCCAGTACTTC
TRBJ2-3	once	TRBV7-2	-	CASSLEGTYTDTQYF	TGTGCCAGCAGCTTAGAGGGGACATACACAGATACGCAGTATTTT
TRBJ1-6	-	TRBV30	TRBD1	CAWSSGQGRSPLHF	TGTGCCTGGAGTTCAGGACAGGGGAGATCACCCCTCCACTTT
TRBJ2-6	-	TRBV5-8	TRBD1	CASRNRQGLTDGANVLTF	TGTGCCAGCAGAAACCGACAGGGTCTAACGGATGGGGCCAACGTCCTGACTTTC
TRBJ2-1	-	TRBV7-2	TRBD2	CASSLGLAANEQFF	TGTGCCAGCAGCCTCGGACTAGCCGCCAATGAGCAGTTCTTC
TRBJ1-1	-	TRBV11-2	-	CASSLVGKGENTEAFF	TGTGCCAGCAGCTTAGTGGGTAAAGGGGAAAACACTGAAGCTTTCTTT
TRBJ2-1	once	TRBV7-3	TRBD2	CASSFSASGQDEQFF	TGTGCCAGCAGCTTTTCGGCTAGCGGTCAGGATGAGCAGTTCTTC